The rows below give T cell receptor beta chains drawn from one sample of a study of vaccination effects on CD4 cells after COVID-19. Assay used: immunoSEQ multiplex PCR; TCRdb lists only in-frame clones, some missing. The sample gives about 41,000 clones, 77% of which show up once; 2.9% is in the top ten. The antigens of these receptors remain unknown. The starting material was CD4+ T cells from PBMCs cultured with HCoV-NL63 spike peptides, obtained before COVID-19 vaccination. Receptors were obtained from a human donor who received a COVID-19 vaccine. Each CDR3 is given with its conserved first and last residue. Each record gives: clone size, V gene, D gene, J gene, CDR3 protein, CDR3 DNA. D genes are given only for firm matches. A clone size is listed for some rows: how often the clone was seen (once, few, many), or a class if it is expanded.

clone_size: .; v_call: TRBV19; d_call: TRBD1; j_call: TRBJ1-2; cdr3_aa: CASSTAAGQAPYGYTF; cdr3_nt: TGTGCCAGTAGTACAGCCGCCGGACAGGCCCCCTATGGCTACACCTTC
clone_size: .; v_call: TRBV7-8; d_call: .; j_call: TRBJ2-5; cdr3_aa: CASTIARKETQYF; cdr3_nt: TGTGCCAGCACCATAGCCAGAAAAGAGACCCAGTACTTC
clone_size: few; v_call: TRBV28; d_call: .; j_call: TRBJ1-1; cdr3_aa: CASSSTWTENTEAFF; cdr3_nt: TGTGCCAGCAGTTCTACCTGGACAGAGAACACTGAAGCTTTCTTT
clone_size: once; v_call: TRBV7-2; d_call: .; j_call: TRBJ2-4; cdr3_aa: CASSSLTANIQYF; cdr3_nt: TGTGCCAGCAGCTCTTTAACAGCAAACATTCAGTACTTC
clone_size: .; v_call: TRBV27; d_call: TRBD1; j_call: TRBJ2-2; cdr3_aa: CASSSWTGGPGELFF; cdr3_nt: TGTGCCAGCAGTTCCTGGACAGGGGGCCCCGGGGAGCTGTTTTTT
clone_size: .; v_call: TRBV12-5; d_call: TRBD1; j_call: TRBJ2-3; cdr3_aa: CASGSGGSDTQYF; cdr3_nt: TGTGCTAGTGGCTCAGGGGGCTCAGATACGCAGTATTTT
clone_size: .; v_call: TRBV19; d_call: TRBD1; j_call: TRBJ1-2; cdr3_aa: CASSFRDRSGYTF; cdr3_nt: TGTGCCAGTAGTTTCCGGGACAGGAGTGGCTACACCTTC
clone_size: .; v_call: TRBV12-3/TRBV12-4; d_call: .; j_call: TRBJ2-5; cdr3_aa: CASESGQGPQYF; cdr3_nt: TGTGCCAGCGAGTCGGGTCAAGGGCCCCAGTACTTC
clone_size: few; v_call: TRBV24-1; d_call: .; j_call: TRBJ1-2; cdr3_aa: CATSQTGGSNYGYTF; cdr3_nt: TGTGCCACGTCTCAAACCGGGGGCTCAAACTATGGCTACACCTTC
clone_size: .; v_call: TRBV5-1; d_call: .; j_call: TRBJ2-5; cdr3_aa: CASSLPGGRETQYF; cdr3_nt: TGCGCCAGCAGCTTGCCCGGGGGCCGGGAGACCCAGTACTTC
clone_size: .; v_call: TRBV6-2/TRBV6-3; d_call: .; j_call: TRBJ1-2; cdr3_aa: CASSYSGGNYGYTF; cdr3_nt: TGTGCCAGCAGTTACTCCGGAGGGAACTATGGCTACACCTTC
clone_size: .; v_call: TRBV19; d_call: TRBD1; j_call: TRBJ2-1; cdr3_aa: CASRKDGQGYNEQFF; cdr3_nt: TGTGCCAGCCGGAAAGATGGACAGGGGTACAATGAGCAGTTCTTC
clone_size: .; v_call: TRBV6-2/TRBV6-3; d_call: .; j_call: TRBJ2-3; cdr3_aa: CASSYRTTSTDTQYF; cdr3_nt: TGTGCCAGCAGTTACCGGACTACCTCCACAGATACGCAGTATTTT
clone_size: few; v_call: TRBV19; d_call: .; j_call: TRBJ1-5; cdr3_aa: CASSITRLDNQPQHF; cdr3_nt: TGTGCCAGTAGTATTACCCGACTCGATAATCAGCCCCAGCATTTT
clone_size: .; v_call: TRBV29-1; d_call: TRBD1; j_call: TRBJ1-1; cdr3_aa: CSVISGTGGTEAFF; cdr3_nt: TGCAGCGTCATCTCCGGGACAGGGGGAACTGAAGCTTTCTTT
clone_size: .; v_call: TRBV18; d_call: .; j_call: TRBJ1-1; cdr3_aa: CASSQGMNTEAFF; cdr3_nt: TGTGCCAGCTCACAGGGGATGAACACTGAAGCTTTCTTT
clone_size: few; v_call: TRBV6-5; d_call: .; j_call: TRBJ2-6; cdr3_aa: CASCSPGTGANVLTF; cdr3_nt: TGTGCCAGCTGTTCCCCAGGGACTGGGGCCAACGTCCTGACTTTC
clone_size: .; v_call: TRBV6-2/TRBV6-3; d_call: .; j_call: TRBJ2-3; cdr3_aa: CASSYMAADTQYF; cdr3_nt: TGTGCCAGCAGTTACATGGCCGCAGATACGCAGTATTTT
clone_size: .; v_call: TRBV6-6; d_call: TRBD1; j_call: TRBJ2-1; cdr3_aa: CASTLAGQANEQFF; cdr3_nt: TGTGCCAGCACCCTGGCGGGACAGGCTAATGAGCAGTTCTTC
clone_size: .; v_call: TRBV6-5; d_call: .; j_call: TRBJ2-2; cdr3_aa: CASSYFGPGELFF; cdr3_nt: TGTGCCAGCAGTTACTTTGGCCCCGGGGAGCTGTTTTTT
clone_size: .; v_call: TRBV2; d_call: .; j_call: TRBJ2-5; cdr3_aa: CASSGPLGTQYF; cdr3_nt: TGTGCCAGCTCGGGGCCATTAGGGACCCAGTACTTC
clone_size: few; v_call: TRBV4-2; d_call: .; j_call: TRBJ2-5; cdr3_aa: CASSRKDKQETQYF; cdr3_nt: TGTGCCAGCAGCCGGAAGGACAAACAAGAGACCCAGTACTTC
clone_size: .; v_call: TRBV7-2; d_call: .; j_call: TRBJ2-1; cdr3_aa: CASSYSSLSSYNEQFF; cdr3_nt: TGTGCCAGCAGCTACTCATCTCTAAGCTCCTACAATGAGCAGTTCTTC
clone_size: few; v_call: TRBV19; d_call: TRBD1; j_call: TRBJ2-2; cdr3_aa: CASRGTGGTGELFF; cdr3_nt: TGTGCCAGTAGGGGGACAGGGGGCACCGGGGAGCTGTTTTTT
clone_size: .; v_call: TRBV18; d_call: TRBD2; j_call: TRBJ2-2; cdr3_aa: CASSALAGERTGELFF; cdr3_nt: TGTGCCAGCTCGGCACTAGCGGGGGAACGCACCGGGGAGCTGTTTTTT
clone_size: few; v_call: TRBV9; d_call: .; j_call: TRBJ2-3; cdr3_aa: CASSRLDLTDTQYF; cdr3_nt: TGTGCCAGCAGTCGACTGGACTTAACAGATACGCAGTATTTT
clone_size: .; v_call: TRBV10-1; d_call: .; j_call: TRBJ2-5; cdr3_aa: CASSLQGTGTQYF; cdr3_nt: TGCGCCAGCAGTTTACAGGGAACTGGGACCCAGTACTTC
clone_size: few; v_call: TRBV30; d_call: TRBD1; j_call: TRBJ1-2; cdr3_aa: CAWSRDRGQWGYTF; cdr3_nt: TGTGCCTGGAGTAGGGACAGGGGGCAATGGGGCTACACCTTC